The 18 T cell receptor beta chains in this list originate from one sample, sequenced in a study of response to subunit inactivated influenza vaccine. TCRdb used MiXCR to reprocess the RT-PCR reads, holding one entry per CDR3 protein. The sample contains about 540,000 distinct CDR3 sequences, 20% to 25% of which appear only once. This same sample was also taken into another study, of T cells expressing NK-cell markers. From that report: TCR beta libraries carry UMIs added by 5'RACE template switching.

The sequences come from CD4+ T cells sorted from PBMCs, collected about 12 days after vaccination. The receptors derive from a man aged 50 to 60 who received an inactivated influenza vaccine.

The chain employs TRBV6-6 and TRBJ2-5; no reliable D call. The ends were cut back, 4 bases at V and 3 bases at J, with 6 bases in the middle. The CDR3 loop spans 12 amino acids. In germline, CDR1 is MNHNY, CDR2 SVGAGI (reference sequence). Written as DNA, the CDR3 is TGTGCCAGCAGTTCTCGGAAAGAGACCCAGTACTTC. Translation: CASSSRKETQYF.

The chain links TRBV28 to TRBJ1-5; 10 bases map to TRBD1. Germline V lookup: CDR1 MDHEN, CDR2 SYDVKM. The V gene end was trimmed by 6 bases and the J gene end by 6 bases; junction bases not matched to a gene: 5. The CDR3 totals 14 residues. The CDR3 sequence: CASRDRGEVQPQHF. CDR3 bases: TGTGCCAGCAGGGACAGGGGGGAAGTTCAGCCCCAGCATTTT.

This clonotype was detected only a few times. The chain couples TRBV10-3 to TRBJ2-3, with 13 bases matching TRBD2. In germline, CDR1 is ENHRY, CDR2 SYGVKD. This CDR3 region has 14 residues. Losses at the gene ends were 6 bases for V and 6 bases for J; bases not matched to a gene: 3. CDR3 loop: CAIRGTSGDDTQYF. The CDR3 DNA follows: TGTGCCATCAGGGGGACTAGCGGGGACGATACGCAGTATTTT.

This clonotype has ten or more counts. The rearrangement joins TRBV7-2 to TRBJ2-1; 10 bases map to TRBD2. The V and J ends lost 5 bases and 7 bases, in that order; junction bases with no gene match: 8. Looked up from germline, CDR1 is SGHTA and CDR2 is FQGNSA. The CDR3 length is 15 residues. As DNA, the CDR3 is TGTGCCAGCAGCCCCTACGGGACTAGCGATAATGAGCAGTTCTTC. This codes for CASSPYGTSDNEQFF.

There are a few counts of this clonotype. The genes are TRBV7-2 and TRBJ2-7; D is ambiguous. Germline V lookup: CDR1 SGHTA, CDR2 FQGNSA. V lost 1 base to trimming and J lost 3 bases, with 10 bases between them. The length of the CDR3 is 14 residues. The CDR3 sequence: CASSLVGLLYEQYF. The CDR3 DNA reads as TGTGCCAGCAGCTTAGTGGGTCTTCTCTACGAGCAGTACTTC.

This chain joins TRBV5-6 and TRBJ1-1; no clear D gene. CDR1 SGHDT and CDR2 YYEEEE come from the germline V gene. Between the trimmed V and J ends, which lost 5 bases and 1 base, there was a span of 12 bases. The CDR3 sequence is 14 residues long. The CDR3 nucleotides are TGTGCCAGCAGATACAAGGTTTCGAACACTGAAGCTTTCTTT. Translating gives CASRYKVSNTEAFF.

On this clonotype itself: At one end, the junction sequence differs from germline, possibly due to a read error. The chain links TRBV2 to TRBJ1-6; perhaps TRBD1 as D (6 bases). Germline CDR1 and CDR2: SNHLY and FYNNEI. The CDR3 totals 16 residues. CDR3 amino acids: CAISSGGASAGSPLHF. The CDR3 coding sequence is TGTGCCATCAGTTCTGGGGGCGCCTCCGCCGGATCACCCCTCCACTTT.

This clonotype has more than one count but fewer than ten. V gene TRBV5-1 combines with J gene TRBJ1-3; no clear D gene. V was pared by 0 bases and J by 8 bases, with 12 bases between. The CDR3 totals 14 residues. The germline CDR1 and CDR2 sequences are SGHRS and YFSETQ. CDR3: CASSLEGWRDTIYF. CDR3 coding DNA: TGCGCCAGCAGCTTGGAGGGCTGGCGGGACACCATATATTTT.

This clonotype was detected only a few times. The chain carries TRBV12-3 or TRBV12-4 and TRBJ2-3; D perhaps matches TRBD1 (5 bases). Between the trimmed V and J ends, which lost 4 bases and 0 bases, there was a span of 8 bases. The CDR3 runs 14 residues. CDR3 protein: CASSWGLSTDTQYF. The DNA for the CDR3 is TGTGCCAGCAGTTGGGGCCTTAGCACAGATACGCAGTATTTT.

The rearrangement uses TRBV5-1 and TRBJ2-3, with 13 bases lining up with TRBD2. With 4 bases clipped from V and 4 bases from J, the junction kept 6 bases outside the gene matches. The germline CDR1 and CDR2 sequences are SGHRS and YFSETQ. The CDR3 runs 16 residues. This CDR3 reads CASSQTTSGGADTQYF. CDR3 DNA sequence: TGCGCCAGCAGCCAAACCACTAGCGGGGGGGCAGATACGCAGTATTTT.

This clonotype was counted only a few times. V and J are TRBV4-1 and TRBJ2-7, with TRBD1 as a possible D gene (6 bases). Trimming cost V 2 bases and J 1 base, with 15 bases left between them. The CDR3 has 16 residues. Germline V gene sequence: CDR1 MGHRA, CDR2 YSYEKL. CDR3 sequence: CASSQWVGHPSYEQYF. As DNA, the CDR3 is TGCGCCAGCAGCCAATGGGTGGGACACCCGTCCTACGAGCAGTACTTC.

The V and J genes are TRBV12-3 or TRBV12-4 and TRBJ2-3; D may be TRBD2 (5 bases). V was cut by 3 bases and J by 6 bases, with 10 bases left in between. The CDR3 sequence is 13 residues long. The CDR3 region is CASSFIEGDTQYF. In nucleotides, the CDR3 is TGTGCCAGCAGTTTTATAGAGGGCGATACGCAGTATTTT.

This chain links TRBV29-1 with TRBJ2-7; D remains ambiguous. Deletions cut 6 bases from V and 0 bases from J, with 12 bases between. The length of the CDR3 is 13 residues. The germline CDR1 and CDR2 sequences are SQVTM and ANQGSEA. CDR3 sequence (DNA): TGCAGCGTAAGACCCGAAAGCTCCTACGAGCAGTACTTC. This encodes CSVRPESSYEQYF.

V is TRBV4-3 and J is TRBJ2-6; 9 nucleotides line up with TRBD1. J gave up 2 bases and V 4 bases, and 0 bases lay outside the gene matches. CDR3 length: 15 amino acids. Germline CDR1 is LGHNA and CDR2 is YSLEER. The CDR3 DNA is TGCGCCAGCAGCCGGACAGGGGCTGGGGCCAACGTCCTGACTTTC. It is translated as CASSRTGAGANVLTF.

The V call is TRBV4-3, the J call TRBJ2-3; TRBD2 aligns across 7 bases. There are 16 residues in the CDR3. Germline loops: CDR1 LGHNA, CDR2 YSLEER. Trimming took 1 base from V and 1 from J; bases not matched to a gene: 5. The CDR3 DNA reads as TGCGCCAGCAGCCAAGTGGGGAGCGGGGGCACAGATACGCAGTATTTT. It yields the protein CASSQVGSGGTDTQYF.

The chain has TRBV5-1 and TRBJ1-1; perhaps TRBD1 as D (5 bases). The CDR3 has 16 residues. Germline assignment: CDR1 SGHRS and CDR2 YFSETQ. Trimming pared 1 base from V and 1 base from J, leaving 14 bases between. The DNA for the CDR3 is TGCGCCAGCAGCTTGAGACCGGGACGGAAGAACACTGAAGCTTTCTTT. It yields the protein CASSLRPGRKNTEAFF.

This clonotype was seen only a few times. One end of the junction fails to match germline, which may point to a read error. J is TRBJ2-2 and V is TRBV9, with 11 bases aligning to TRBD2. CDR1 SGDLS and CDR2 YYNGEE come from the germline V gene. The CDR3 is made up of 16 amino acids. The CDR3 loop reads CASSLTSGSDTGERFF. The CDR3 DNA reads TGTGCCAGCAGCCTAACTAGCGGGAGCGACACCGGGGAGCGGTTTTTT.

The chain recombines TRBV4-2 with TRBJ1-3; the D is unclear. The germline V gene has CDR1 LGHNA and CDR2 YNFKEQ. The CDR3 contains 15 residues. Trimming took 0 bases from V and 3 from J, leaving 9 bases between them. The DNA of the CDR3 is TGTGCCAGCAGCCAAGAAGCACAGAGTGGAAACACCATATATTTT. It specifies CASSQEAQSGNTIYF.